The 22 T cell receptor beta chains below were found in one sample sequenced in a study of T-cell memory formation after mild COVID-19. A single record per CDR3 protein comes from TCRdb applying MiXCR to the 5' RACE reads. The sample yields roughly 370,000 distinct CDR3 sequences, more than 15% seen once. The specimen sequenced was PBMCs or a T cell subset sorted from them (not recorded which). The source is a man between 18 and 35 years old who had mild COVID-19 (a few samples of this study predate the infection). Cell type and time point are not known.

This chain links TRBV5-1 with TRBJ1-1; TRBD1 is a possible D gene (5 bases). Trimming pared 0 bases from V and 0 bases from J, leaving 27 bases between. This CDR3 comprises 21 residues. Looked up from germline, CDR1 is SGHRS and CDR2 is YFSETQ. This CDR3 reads CASSLAGIETPFRGVNTEAFF. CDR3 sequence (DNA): TGCGCCAGCAGCTTGGCCGGCATTGAGACACCGTTTAGGGGCGTGAACACTGAAGCTTTCTTT. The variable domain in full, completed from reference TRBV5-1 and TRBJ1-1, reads KAGVTQTPRYLIKTRGQQVTLSCSPISGHRSVSWYQQTPGQGLQFLFEYFSETQRNKGNFPGRFSGRQFSNSRSEMNVSTLELGDSALYLCASSLAGIETPFRGVNTEAFFGQGTRLTVV.

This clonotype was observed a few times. The CDR3 sequence is CASSQAGNPSTDTQYF. Here the CDR3 DNA reads TGTGCCAGCAGCCAAGCCGGAAACCCTAGCACAGATACGCAGTATTTT. The V and J genes are TRBV14 and TRBJ2-3, with D unresolved. Germline CDR1 SGHDN, CDR2 FVKESK. V lost 1 base and J lost 0, with 11 bases in between. The length of the CDR3 is 16 residues.

The DNA of the CDR3 is TGTGCCAGCAGTCCCGACCCGCTCGCCTATGGCTACACCTTC. This translates into CASSPDPLAYGYTF. The V and J genes are TRBV27 and TRBJ1-2; D gene uncertain. CDR3 size: 14 residues. V lost 5 bases to trimming and J lost 4 bases, with 14 bases between them. The germline gives CDR1 MNHEY, CDR2 SMNVEV (reference sequence).

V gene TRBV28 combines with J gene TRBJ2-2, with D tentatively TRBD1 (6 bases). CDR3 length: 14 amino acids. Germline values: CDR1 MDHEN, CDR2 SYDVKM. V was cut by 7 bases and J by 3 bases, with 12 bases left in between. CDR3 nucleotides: TGTGCCAGCACCGACAGGCAGCACACCGGGGAGCTGTTTTTT. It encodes CASTDRQHTGELFF. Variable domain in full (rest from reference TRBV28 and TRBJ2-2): DVKVTQSSRYLVKRTGEKVFLECVQDMDHENMFWYRQDPGLGLRLIYFSYDVKMKEKGDIPEGYSVSREKKERFSLILESASTNQTSMYLCASTDRQHTGELFFGEGSRLTVL.

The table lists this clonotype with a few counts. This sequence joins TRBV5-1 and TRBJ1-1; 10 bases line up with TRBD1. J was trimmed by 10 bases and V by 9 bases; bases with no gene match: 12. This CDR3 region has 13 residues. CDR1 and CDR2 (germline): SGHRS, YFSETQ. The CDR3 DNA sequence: TGCGCCACCCGGAGACAGGGGGCGGAGAGAGCTTTCTTT. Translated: CATRRQGAERAFF.

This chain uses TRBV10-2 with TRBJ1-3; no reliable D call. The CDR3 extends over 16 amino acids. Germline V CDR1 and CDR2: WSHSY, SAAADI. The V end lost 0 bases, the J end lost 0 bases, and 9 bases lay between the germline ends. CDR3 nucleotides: TGCGCCAGCAGTGAGTCGATGTGGTTCTCTGGAAACACCATATATTTT. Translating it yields CASSESMWFSGNTIYF.

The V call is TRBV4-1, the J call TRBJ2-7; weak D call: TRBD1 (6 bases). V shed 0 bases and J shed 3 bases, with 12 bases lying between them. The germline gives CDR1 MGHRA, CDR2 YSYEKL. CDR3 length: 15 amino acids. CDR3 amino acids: CASSQDHGQYYEQYF. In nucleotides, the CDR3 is TGCGCCAGCAGCCAAGACCATGGACAGTACTACGAGCAGTACTTC.

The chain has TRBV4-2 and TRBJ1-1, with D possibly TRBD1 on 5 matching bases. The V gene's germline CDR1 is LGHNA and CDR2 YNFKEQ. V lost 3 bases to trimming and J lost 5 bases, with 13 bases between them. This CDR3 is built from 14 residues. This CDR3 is CASSQGLEGTEAFF. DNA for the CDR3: TGTGCCAGCAGCCAGGGACTGGAGGGGACTGAAGCTTTCTTT.

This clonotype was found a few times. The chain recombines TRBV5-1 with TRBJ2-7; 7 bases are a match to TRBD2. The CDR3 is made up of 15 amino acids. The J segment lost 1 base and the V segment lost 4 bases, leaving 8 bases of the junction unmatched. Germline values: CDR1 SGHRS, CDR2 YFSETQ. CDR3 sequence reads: CASSAPGLSSYEQYF. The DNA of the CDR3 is TGCGCCAGCAGCGCACCGGGACTATCGTCCTACGAGCAGTACTTC.

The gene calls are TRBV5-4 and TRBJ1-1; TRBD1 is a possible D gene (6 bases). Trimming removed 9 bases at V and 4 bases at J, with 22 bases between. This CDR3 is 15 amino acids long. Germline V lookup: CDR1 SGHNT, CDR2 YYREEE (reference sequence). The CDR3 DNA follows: TGTGCCACCCAGGGGCCGGGGGAGATAGGCACTGAAGCTTTCTTT. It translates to CATQGPGEIGTEAFF.

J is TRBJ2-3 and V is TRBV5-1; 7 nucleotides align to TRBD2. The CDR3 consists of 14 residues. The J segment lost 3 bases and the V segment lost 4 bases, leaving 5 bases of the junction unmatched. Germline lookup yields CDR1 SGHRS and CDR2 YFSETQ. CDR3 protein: CASSKGAGTDTQYF. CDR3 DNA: TGCGCCAGCAGCAAAGGAGCGGGGACAGATACGCAGTATTTT.

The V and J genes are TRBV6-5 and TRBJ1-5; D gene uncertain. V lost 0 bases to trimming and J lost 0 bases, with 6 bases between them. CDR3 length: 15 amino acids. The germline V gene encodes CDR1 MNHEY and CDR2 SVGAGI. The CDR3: CASSYSGSSNQPQHF. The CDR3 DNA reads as TGTGCCAGCAGTTACTCAGGTTCTAGCAATCAGCCCCAGCATTTT.

CDR3 sequence: CASSPQPDYEQYV. DNA for the CDR3: TGTGCCAGCTCACCACAGCCAGACTACGAGCAGTACGTC. This chain joins TRBV18 and TRBJ2-7; the D is unclear. From germline, CDR1 is KGHSH and CDR2 LQKENI. This CDR3 has 13 residues. V lost 1 base to trimming and J lost 3 bases, with 7 bases between them.

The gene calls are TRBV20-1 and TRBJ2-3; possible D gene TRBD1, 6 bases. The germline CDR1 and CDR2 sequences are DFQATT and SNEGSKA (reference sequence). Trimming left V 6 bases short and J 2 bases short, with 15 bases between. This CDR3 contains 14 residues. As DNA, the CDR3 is TGCAGTGCAACCGGGACACCTTACACAGATACGCAGTATTTT. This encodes CSATGTPYTDTQYF.

This CDR3 is CASNRGQEETQYF. CDR3 sequence (DNA): TGTGCCAGCAACAGGGGGCAGGAAGAGACCCAGTACTTC. The gene calls are TRBV2 and TRBJ2-5, with TRBD1 matching over 9 bases. The CDR3 has 13 residues. Looked up from germline, CDR1 is SNHLY and CDR2 is FYNNEI. The ends lost 7 bases at V and 3 bases at J; junction bases unmatched: 3. The complete variable domain, with remaining parts taken from reference TRBV2 and TRBJ2-5, reads EPEVTQTPSHQVTQMGQEVILRCVPISNHLYFYWYRQILGQKVEFLVSFYNNEISEKSEIFDDQFSVERPDGSNFTLKIRSTKLEDSAMYFCASNRGQEETQYFGPGTRLLVL.

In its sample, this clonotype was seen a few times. The CDR3 region is CASSHLGALGANYGYTF. The CDR3 nucleotides read TGCGCCAGCAGCCACCTGGGGGCTCTGGGGGCCAACTATGGCTACACCTTC. The J gene is TRBJ1-2, the V gene TRBV4-1, with a possible D match to TRBD1 (6 bases). Trimming removed 3 bases from V and 2 bases from J, with 19 bases in between. The germline V gene has CDR1 MGHRA and CDR2 YSYEKL. This CDR3 region has 17 residues.

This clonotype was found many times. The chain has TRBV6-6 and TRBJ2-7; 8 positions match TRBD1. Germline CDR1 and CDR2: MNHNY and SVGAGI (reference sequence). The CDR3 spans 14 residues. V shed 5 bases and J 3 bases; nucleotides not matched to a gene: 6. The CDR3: CASSIQGAVYEQYF. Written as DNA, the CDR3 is TGTGCCAGCAGTATCCAGGGGGCAGTCTACGAGCAGTACTTC.

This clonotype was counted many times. The CDR3 nucleotides read TGTGCCAGCAGCCCGAAGACAGGGGGTGGTAATTCACCCCTCCACTTT. Its protein product is CASSPKTGGGNSPLHF. The V call is TRBV7-9, the J call TRBJ1-6; 9 bases are a match to TRBD1. From germline, CDR1 is SEHNR and CDR2 FQNEAQ (reference sequence). V was pared by 5 bases and J by 6 bases, with 8 bases of the junction left unmatched. The CDR3 runs to 16 residues.

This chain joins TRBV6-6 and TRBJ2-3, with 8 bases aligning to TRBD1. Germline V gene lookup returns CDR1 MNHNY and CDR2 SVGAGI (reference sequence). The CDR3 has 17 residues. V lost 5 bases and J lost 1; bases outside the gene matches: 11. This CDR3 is CASSPPGQGLGTDTQYF. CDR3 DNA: TGTGCCAGCAGTCCACCAGGACAGGGCTTGGGCACAGATACGCAGTATTTT.

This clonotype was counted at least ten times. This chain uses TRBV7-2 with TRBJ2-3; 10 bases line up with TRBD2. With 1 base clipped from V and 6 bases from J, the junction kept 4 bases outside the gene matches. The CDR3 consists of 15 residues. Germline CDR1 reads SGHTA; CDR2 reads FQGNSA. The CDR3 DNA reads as TGTGCCAGCAGCTTAGAATCTAGCGGGGGCGATACGCAGTATTTT. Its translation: CASSLESSGGDTQYF.

The CDR3 coding sequence is TGCGCCAGCAGCCCCTGGGTACAGGGGGAAGCCGGGGAGCTGTTTTTT. Protein sequence: CASSPWVQGEAGELFF. V is TRBV4-3 and J is TRBJ2-2; 8 nucleotides align to TRBD1. The V gene's germline CDR1 is LGHNA and CDR2 YSLEER. The V gene end was trimmed by 4 bases and the J gene end by 6 bases; junction bases not matched to a gene: 10. This CDR3 spans 16 amino acids.

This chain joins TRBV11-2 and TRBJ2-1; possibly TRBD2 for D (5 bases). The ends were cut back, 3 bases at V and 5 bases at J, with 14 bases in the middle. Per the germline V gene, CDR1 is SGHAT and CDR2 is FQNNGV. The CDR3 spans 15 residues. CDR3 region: CASSFSPTGDNEQFF. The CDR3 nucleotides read TGTGCCAGCAGCTTTTCTCCGACCGGGGACAATGAGCAGTTCTTC.